These 8 T cell receptor beta chains came from one sample sequenced in a study of shared clonotypes between healthy human individuals. Produced via immunoSEQ multiplex PCR; TCRdb's table is partial and in-frame only. The data show around 510,000 clones, 95% to 96% seen once. Source material: naive CD4+ T cells sorted from blood. Subset: CD45RA+ positively selected. Receptor source: a woman in her twenties or thirties in good health.

The chain couples TRBV19 to TRBJ1-1; 10 nucleotides line up with TRBD1. Germline V lookup: CDR1 LNHDA, CDR2 SQIVND (reference sequence). This CDR3 spans 13 amino acids. V was pared by 4 bases and J by 7 bases, with 3 bases of the junction left unmatched. CDR3 sequence (DNA): TGTGCCAGTAGTAGACAGGGGGCGATTGAAGCTTTCTTT. Protein: CASSRQGAIEAFF.

This chain uses TRBV28 with TRBJ1-1; D is undetermined. Trimming left V 3 bases short and J 9 bases short, with 8 bases between. Germline V lookup: CDR1 MDHEN, CDR2 SYDVKM. This CDR3 region has 11 residues. The CDR3 region is CASSLSTKAFF. CDR3 DNA: TGTGCCAGCAGTTTGAGTACCAAAGCTTTCTTT.

The V call is TRBV19, the J call TRBJ1-5; 11 nucleotides agree with TRBD1. Germline loops: CDR1 LNHDA, CDR2 SQIVND (reference sequence). The junction had 16 bases not matched to a gene; V was cut back by 6 bases and J by 0 bases. The CDR3 consists of 20 residues. The CDR3 protein is CASSPGLGTGGIRSNQPQHF. The CDR3 DNA follows: TGTGCCAGTAGCCCGGGGCTTGGGACAGGGGGGATTCGTAGCAATCAGCCCCAGCATTTT.

The chain recombines TRBV6-4 with TRBJ1-5, with D unclear. The CDR3 has 17 residues. V was clipped by 5 bases and J by 0 bases, with 17 bases between them. Germline lookup yields CDR1 MRHNA and CDR2 SNTAGT. The CDR3 nucleotides read TGTGCCAGCAGTTGCGTGGCCCGCGATTATAGCAATCAGCCCCAGCATTTT. Amino acid sequence: CASSCVARDYSNQPQHF.

The chain carries TRBV15 and TRBJ1-1; 7 bases fit TRBD1. J gave up 1 base and V 2 bases, and 1 base lay outside the gene matches. Germline CDR1 is LNHNV and CDR2 is YYDKDF (reference sequence). The CDR3 is 14 residues long. The CDR3 is CATSRRTGNTEAFF. DNA of the CDR3: TGTGCCACCAGCAGACGGACAGGGAACACTGAAGCTTTCTTT.

The CDR3 sequence: CASSQPTGTYEQYF. The CDR3 nucleotides are TGCGCCAGCAGCCAACCGACAGGAACCTACGAGCAGTACTTC. The V and J genes are TRBV4-1 and TRBJ2-7, with D tentatively TRBD1 (6 bases). V lost 2 bases and J 2 bases, leaving 10 bases between the germline ends. The germline gives CDR1 MGHRA, CDR2 YSYEKL. The CDR3 has 14 residues.

The chain recombines TRBV10-2 with TRBJ2-1; D remains unclear. V gave up 6 bases and J gave up 0 bases, with 12 bases separating them. The CDR3 covers 15 residues. Germline V CDR1 and CDR2: WSHSY, SAAADI. In DNA, the CDR3 is TGCGCCAGCAGGGCCCACACCAGCTCCTACAATGAGCAGTTCTTC. This translates into CASRAHTSSYNEQFF.

This clone was observed a single time. The chain couples TRBV28 to TRBJ2-1; TRBD1 agrees at 7 bases. Trimming took 7 bases from V and 3 from J; bases not matched to a gene: 6. This CDR3 region has 14 residues. The germline V gene has CDR1 MDHEN and CDR2 SYDVKM. CDR3 sequence reads: CASKTGTDYNEQFF. CDR3 nucleotide sequence: TGTGCCAGCAAAACCGGGACAGACTACAATGAGCAGTTCTTC.